Listed here are 17 T cell receptor beta chains from one sample, sequenced in a study of breast tumors, draining lymph nodes, adjacent tissues. TCRdb re-called the multiplex PCR reads with MiXCR, one entry per CDR3 protein. The repertoire holds about 130,000 distinct CDR3 sequences, with 15% to 20% as singletons. Breast cancer patients provided tissue from their axillary draining lymph nodes. Sequenced: axillary lymph node tissue. Every receptor here comes from a female donor with breast cancer. Some clones in this sample may be carry-over from other donors' samples.

V gene TRBV5-1 combines with J gene TRBJ1-1; D remains ambiguous. Germline CDR1 SGHRS, CDR2 YFSETQ. This CDR3 is built from 11 residues. V dropped 5 bases and J dropped 7 bases, with 9 bases sitting between them. The CDR3 loop is CASRKGVEAFF. For the CDR3, the DNA is TGCGCCAGCAGGAAGGGAGTTGAAGCTTTCTTT.

Concerning this clonotype: One junction end does not reproduce the germline sequence, and a read error may be involved. This chain joins TRBV5-5 and TRBJ1-5; tentative D call: TRBD1 (6 bases). Germline V CDR1 and CDR2: SGHKS, YYEKEE (reference sequence). The CDR3 consists of 16 residues. CDR3 DNA: TGTGCCAGCGGCTTGTTCAGGACAGAGAGCAATCAGCCCCAGCATTTT. As protein: CASGLFRTESNQPQHF.

This clonotype was counted a few times. This chain joins TRBV3-1 and TRBJ2-1, with D perhaps assigned TRBD1 or TRBD2 (5 bases each). The CDR3 totals 14 residues. With 0 bases removed from V and 8 bases from J, the gap between germline ends came to 11 bases. The germline V gene encodes CDR1 LGHDT and CDR2 YNNKEL (reference sequence). The DNA for the CDR3 is TGTGCCAGCAGCCAAGACTCCCGGGGCGATGAGCAGTTCTTC. It codes for CASSQDSRGDEQFF.

This clonotype was counted ten times or more. At one boundary the junction diverges from the germline segment, which might be a read error. The chain has TRBV7-7 and TRBJ2-3; D may correspond to TRBD1 or TRBD2 (5 bases each). Germline-derived CDR1 and CDR2 are SSHAT and FNYEAQ (reference sequence). This CDR3 contains 13 residues. CDR3 bases: TGTGCTAGCAGCTTAGGGGAGACAGATACGCAGTATTTT. Its protein product is CASSLGETDTQYF. The variable domain in full, completed from reference TRBV7-7 and TRBJ2-3, reads GAGVSQSPRYKVTKRGQDVTLRCDPISSHATLYWYQQALGQGPEFLTYFNYEAQPDKSGLPSDRFSAERPEGSISTLTIQRTEQRDSAMYRCASSLGETDTQYFGPGTRLTVL.

Of note for this clonotype: Just one base apart from a much larger clone, this may be a read error. Here the CDR3 reads CASRNTGVREKLLF. The CDR3 DNA follows: TGTGCCAGCAGAAACACAGGGGTTCGAGAAAAACTGCTTTTT. The chain uses TRBV12-3 or TRBV12-4 and TRBJ1-4; 7 nucleotides line up with TRBD1. CDR3 length: 14 amino acids.

Comments on this clonotype: As the CDR3 is not closed by the conserved phenylalanine or tryptophan, this likely results from a read error. The V gene is TRBV3-1, the J gene TRBJ1-4, with a possible D match to TRBD1 (5 bases). Trimming pared 8 bases from V and 9 bases from J, leaving 13 bases between. CDR1 and CDR2 from the germline V gene are LGHDT and YNNKEL (reference sequence). The CDR3 is 12 residues long. This CDR3 reads CASRDPRQKLFI. For the CDR3, the DNA is TGTGCCAGCCGGGACCCCCGGCAAAAACTGTTTATT.

In regard to this clonotype: Germline is not matched at one junction end, which may reflect a read error. V is TRBV10-3 and J is TRBJ2-5, with 7 bases identical to TRBD1. CDR1 is ENHRY and CDR2 is SYGVKD in the germline V gene. This CDR3 has 14 residues. This chain's CDR3 is CASSSGTAQETQYF. For the CDR3, the DNA is TGTGCCAGCAGTTCCGGGACAGCGCAAGAGACCCAGTACTTC.

This clonotype was seen ten or more times. CDR3 loop: CSARGENQPQHF. CDR3 DNA: TGCAGTGCTAGAGGCGAAAATCAGCCCCAGCATTTT. J is TRBJ1-5 and V is TRBV20-1, with D unresolved. V lost 1 base, J lost 4 bases, and 5 bases lay in between. Per germline, CDR1 DFQATT and CDR2 SNEGSKA (reference sequence). The CDR3 is 12 amino acids.

This clonotype was counted at least ten times. The V call is TRBV5-6, the J call TRBJ2-7; 12 nucleotides line up with TRBD2. Germline V gene data show CDR1 as SGHDT and CDR2 as YYEEEE. The CDR3 covers 16 residues. The V and J ends lost 2 bases and 4 bases, in that order; junction bases with no gene match: 7. This chain's CDR3 is CASSFQRLAGVYEQYF. The CDR3 DNA reads as TGTGCCAGCAGCTTCCAGAGACTAGCGGGAGTTTACGAGCAGTACTTC.

The sample holds many counts of this clonotype. The V call is TRBV10-3, the J call TRBJ1-3; D may be TRBD1 (5 bases). Per germline, CDR1 ENHRY and CDR2 SYGVKD. The CDR3 extends over 15 amino acids. V gave up 8 bases and J gave up 2 bases, with 16 bases separating them. The CDR3: CAISQRGVTGNTIYF. The DNA of the CDR3 is TGTGCCATCTCCCAACGGGGGGTCACTGGAAACACCATATATTTT.

Regarding this clonotype: This could be a read error, since a much larger clone is one nucleotide away. The chain recombines TRBV19 with TRBJ2-7; weak D call: TRBD2 (7 bases). CDR3 size: 13 residues. CDR1 and CDR2 (germline): LNHDA, SQIVND (reference sequence). The CDR3 loop reads CASSMRIQGGQHF. The CDR3 bases are TGTGCCAGTAGTATGAGAATACAGGGAGGGCAGCACTTC.

Remarks on this clonotype: It may be a read error: a sequence one base away is much more abundant. The V gene is TRBV15, the J gene TRBJ2-2; D assignment may be TRBD1 or TRBD2 (5 bases each). Germline values: CDR1 LNHNV, CDR2 YYDKDF (reference sequence). There are 14 residues in the CDR3. As DNA, the CDR3 is TGTGCCACCAGTCGACAGTCGAACACCGGGGAGCCGTTTTTT. As protein: CATSRQSNTGEPFF.

The chain uses TRBV3-1 and TRBJ2-2, with 11 positions matching TRBD1. The length of the CDR3 is 15 residues. Germline V gene sequence: CDR1 LGHDT, CDR2 YNNKEL (reference sequence). The trim removed 4 bases at V and 6 bases at J, leaving 4 bases unmatched. The CDR3, as DNA: TGTGCCAGCAGCCGGCCGGGACAGGGGGCCGGGGAGCTGTTTTTT. Protein: CASSRPGQGAGELFF.

Many counts were recorded for this clonotype. V usage is TRBV5-1 and J usage is TRBJ2-3, with TRBD2 identical over 12 bases. Trimming cost V 3 bases and J 4 bases; bases outside gene matches: 9. The germline gives CDR1 SGHRS, CDR2 YFSETQ. The CDR3 loop spans 17 amino acids. The CDR3 sequence: CASSWKRTSGVPDTQYF. Here the CDR3 DNA reads TGCGCCAGCAGCTGGAAGAGGACTAGCGGGGTACCAGATACGCAGTATTTT.

Here the CDR3 reads CASSQVPGVTDTQYF. CDR3 DNA sequence: TGCGCCAGCAGCCAAGTCCCGGGAGTCACAGATACGCAGTATTTT. V usage is TRBV4-1 and J usage is TRBJ2-3, with a possible D match to TRBD2 (6 bases). Per germline, CDR1 MGHRA and CDR2 YSYEKL. V was clipped by 1 base and J by 2 bases, with 10 bases between them. The CDR3 covers 15 residues.

As regards this clonotype: A much larger clone differs from this one at a single base, so this may be a read error. The chain recombines TRBV18 with TRBJ2-5; no firm D call. The CDR3 contains 14 residues. V dropped 3 bases and J dropped 1 base, with 9 bases sitting between them. The germline gives CDR1 KGHSH, CDR2 LQKENI. CDR3 coding DNA: TGTGCCAGCTCACCGGGCAAGAGCCAAGAGACCCAGTACTTC. This sequence encodes CASSPGKSQETQYF.

This clonotype was found a few times. This could be a read error, since a much larger clone is one nucleotide away. The genes are TRBV20-1 and TRBJ2-7; TRBD2 matches at 9 bases. This CDR3 has 19 residues. The V gene end was trimmed by 0 bases and the J gene end by 6 bases; junction bases not matched to a gene: 21. Per the germline V gene, CDR1 is DFQATT and CDR2 is SNEGSKA (reference sequence). The CDR3 loop is CSARDLGDTQSGRLCEQYF. CDR3 coding DNA: TGCAGTGCTAGAGATCTAGGGGACACCCAAAGCGGGAGGCTCTGCGAGCAGTACTTC.